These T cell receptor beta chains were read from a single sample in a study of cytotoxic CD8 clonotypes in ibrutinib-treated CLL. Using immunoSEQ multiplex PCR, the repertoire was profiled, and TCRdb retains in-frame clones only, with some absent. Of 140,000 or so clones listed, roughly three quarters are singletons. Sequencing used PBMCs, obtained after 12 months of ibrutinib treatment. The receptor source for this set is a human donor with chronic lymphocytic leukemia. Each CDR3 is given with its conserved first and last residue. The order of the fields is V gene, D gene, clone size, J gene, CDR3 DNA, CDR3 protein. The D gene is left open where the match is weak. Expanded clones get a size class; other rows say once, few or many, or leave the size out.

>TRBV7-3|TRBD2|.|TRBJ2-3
TGTGCCAGCAGCTTATGGCCTAGCGGGAGCACAGATACGCAGTATTTT
CASSLWPSGSTDTQYF
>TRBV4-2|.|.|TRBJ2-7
TGTGCCAGCAGCCGAGTATCCTACGAGCAGTACTTC
CASSRVSYEQYF
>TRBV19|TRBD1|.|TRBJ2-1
TGTGCCAGTACCCCGGACAGGGGGCCGGAAAATGAGCAGTTCTTC
CASTPDRGPENEQFF
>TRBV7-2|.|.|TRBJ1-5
TGTGCCAGCAGCTTAGTGACAGGCGCTTATAGCAATCAGCCCCAGCATTTT
CASSLVTGAYSNQPQHF
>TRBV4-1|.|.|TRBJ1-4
TGCGCCAGCAGCCACGTGCTGATCAAGGGGGGGAACTCCGAAAAACTGTTTTTT
CASSHVLIKGGNSEKLFF
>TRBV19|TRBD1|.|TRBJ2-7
TGTGCCAGTAGTGTCGAAACAGGGGAAACCGAGCAGTACTTC
CASSVETGETEQYF
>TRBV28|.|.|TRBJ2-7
TGTGCCAGCAGTTTTCCCGGACGGAGAGGTGAGCAGTACTTC
CASSFPGRRGEQYF
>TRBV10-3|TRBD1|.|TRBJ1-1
TGTGCCATCAGTGGAGGGGGCGGAGGAGGGAACACTGAAGCTTTCTTT
CAISGGGGGGNTEAFF
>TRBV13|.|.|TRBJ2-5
TGTGCCAGCAGCCCCCGGGGCGGGCCCCAGTACTTC
CASSPRGGPQYF
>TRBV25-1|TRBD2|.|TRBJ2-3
TGTGCCAGCAGTGAAACTAGCGGGTTCACAGATACGCAGTATTTT
CASSETSGFTDTQYF
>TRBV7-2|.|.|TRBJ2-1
TGTGCCAGCAGCTTAGAGGCAGAGAATGAGCAGTTCTTC
CASSLEAENEQFF
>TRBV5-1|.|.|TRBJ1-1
TGCGCCAGCAGCTTGGAAGGTCTTGGCACTGAAGCTTTCTTT
CASSLEGLGTEAFF
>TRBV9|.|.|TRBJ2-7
TGTGCCAGCAGCCCCCGACAGGAGTCCTACGAGCAGTACTTC
CASSPRQESYEQYF
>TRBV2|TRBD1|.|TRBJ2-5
TGTGCCAGCCGATCGCACTCGGGACAGGGGGTACAAGAGACCCAGTACTTC
CASRSHSGQGVQETQYF
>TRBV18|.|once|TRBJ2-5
TGTGCCAGCTCCCGGACCGTCCAAGAGACCCAGTACTTC
CASSRTVQETQYF
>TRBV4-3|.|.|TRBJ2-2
TGCGCCAGCAGCCAAGAGGGCGGGGAGCTGTTTTTT
CASSQEGGELFF
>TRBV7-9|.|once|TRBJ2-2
TGTGCCACCAACATTGTGGGGACCGGGGAGCTGTTTTTT
CATNIVGTGELFF
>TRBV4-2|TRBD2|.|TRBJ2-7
TGTGCCAGCAGCCAAGTGTCGGTAGCTAGCGGGCTCCACGAGCAGTACTTC
CASSQVSVASGLHEQYF
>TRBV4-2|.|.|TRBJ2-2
TGTGCCAGCAATGGTGGCCCCGGGACAGCGGGCCTGAGGGCCGGGGAGCTGTTTTTT
CASNGGPGTAGLRAGELFF